The T cell receptor beta chain under discussion was sequenced for a study of T-cell memory formation after mild COVID-19. Study-level findings and limits: Day 15 to 85 contracting clones showed balanced CD4/CD8; day 15 to 37 expanders favored CD4+. Second-wave clones that peaked on day 37 lacked confirmed SARS-CoV-2 specificity. Within pre-infection memory, some responding clones were found, suggesting cross-reactive memory joined.

CDR3 length: 16 amino acids. The ends lost 4 bases at V and 5 bases at J; junction bases unmatched: 10. CDR1 and CDR2 (germline): MNHEY, SVGAGI. In TCRdb, the 5' RACE reads were re-called with MiXCR into one record per CDR3 protein. The sample has roughly 450,000 distinct CDR3 sequences; about a sixth are singletons. Comments on this clonotype: Antigen unknown.

J is TRBJ1-5 and V is TRBV6-5; 8 bases fit TRBD1. This TCR derives from a man younger than 30 who had mild COVID-19 (a few samples of this study predate the infection). Cell type and time point are not known. Sequenced: PBMCs or a T cell subset sorted from them (not recorded which). CDR3 DNA: TGTGCCAGCAGTTCCGGCCCCCCAGGGGGCCATCAGCCCCAGCATTTT. As protein: CASSSGPPGGHQPQHF.